This T cell receptor beta chain is drawn from a study of cytomegalovirus exposure and HLA in healthy donors. Regarding the study as a whole: The authors later linked a missense DCLRE1C variant to TCR beta V- and J-gene trimming. Most TCR beta V segments were productive about 87% or about 30% of the time in an earlier analysis.

This clone was recorded once. Its antigen remains unknown. CDR1 is SGHDT, CDR2 YYEEEE, per germline. Between the trimmed V and J ends, which lost 2 bases and 4 bases, there was a span of 18 bases. The CDR3 length is 16 residues. Samples came from healthy bone marrow donors. Though probably carrying unrecorded immune exposures, donors were nominally healthy at sampling. It was with 60 Vbeta and 13 Jbeta primers that the PCR ran. Measured with immunoSEQ multiplex PCR; TCRdb has only the in-frame clones, and not every one. The sample consists of under 130,000 clones, about 69% of them appearing once. Material: PBMCs. This clonotype was sampled from a man between 40 and 49 years old in good health and CMV-seronegative. This rearrangement joins TRBV5-6 to TRBJ2-5; maybe TRBD2 (6 bases). In DNA, the CDR3 is TGTGCCAGCAGCTTTGGAGGGGCCACCAATGTAGAGACCCAGTACTTC. It yields the protein CASSFGGATNVETQYF. Looking up the rest from reference TRBV5-6 and TRBJ2-5 gives the full variable domain: DAGVTQSPTHLIKTRGQQVTLRCSPKSGHDTVSWYQQALGQGPQFIFQYYEEEERQRGNFPDRFSGHQFPNYSSELNVNALLLGDSALYLCASSFGGATNVETQYFGPGTRLLVL.